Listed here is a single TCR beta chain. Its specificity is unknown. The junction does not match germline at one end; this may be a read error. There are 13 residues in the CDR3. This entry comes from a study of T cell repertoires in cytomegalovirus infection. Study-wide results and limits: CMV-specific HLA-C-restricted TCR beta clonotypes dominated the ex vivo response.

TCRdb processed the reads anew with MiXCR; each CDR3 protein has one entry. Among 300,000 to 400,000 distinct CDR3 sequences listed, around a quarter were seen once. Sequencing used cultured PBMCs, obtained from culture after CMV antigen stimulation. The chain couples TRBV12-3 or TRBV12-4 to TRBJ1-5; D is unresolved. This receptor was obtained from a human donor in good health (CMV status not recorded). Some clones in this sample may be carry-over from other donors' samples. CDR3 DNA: TGTGCCAGCACCGCAAATACCAATCAGCCTCAGCATTTT. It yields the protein CASTANTNQPQHF.